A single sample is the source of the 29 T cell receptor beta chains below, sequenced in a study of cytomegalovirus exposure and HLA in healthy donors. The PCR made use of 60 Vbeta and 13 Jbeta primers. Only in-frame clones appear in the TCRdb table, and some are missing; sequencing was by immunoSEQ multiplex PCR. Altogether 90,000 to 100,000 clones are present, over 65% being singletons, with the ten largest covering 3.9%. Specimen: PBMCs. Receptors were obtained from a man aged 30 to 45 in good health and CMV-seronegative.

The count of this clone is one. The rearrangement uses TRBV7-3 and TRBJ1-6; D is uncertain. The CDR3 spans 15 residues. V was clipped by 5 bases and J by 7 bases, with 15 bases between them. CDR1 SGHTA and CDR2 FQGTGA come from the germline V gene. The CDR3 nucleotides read TGTGCCAGCAGCCCGACGGGAACGCTGAATTCACCCCTCCACTTT. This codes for CASSPTGTLNSPLHF.

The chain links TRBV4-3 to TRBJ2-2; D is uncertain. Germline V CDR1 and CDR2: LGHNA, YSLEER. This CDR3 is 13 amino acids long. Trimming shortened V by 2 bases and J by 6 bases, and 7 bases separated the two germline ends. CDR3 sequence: CASSQRSAGELFF. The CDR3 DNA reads TGCGCCAGCAGCCAACGAAGCGCCGGGGAGCTGTTTTTT.

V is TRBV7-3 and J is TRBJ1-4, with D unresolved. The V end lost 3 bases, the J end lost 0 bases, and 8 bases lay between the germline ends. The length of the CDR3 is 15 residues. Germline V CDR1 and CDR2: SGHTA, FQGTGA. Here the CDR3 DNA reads TGTGCCAGCAGCTTGAGGGCCCCAACTAATGAAAAACTGTTTTTT. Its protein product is CASSLRAPTNEKLFF.

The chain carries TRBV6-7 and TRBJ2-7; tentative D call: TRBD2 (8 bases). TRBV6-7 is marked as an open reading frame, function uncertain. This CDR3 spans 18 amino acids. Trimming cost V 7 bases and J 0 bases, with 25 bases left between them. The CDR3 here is CASNDRESLSGTSYEQYF. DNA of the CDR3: TGTGCCAGCAATGACAGGGAGTCACTTAGCGGGACCTCCTACGAGCAGTACTTC.

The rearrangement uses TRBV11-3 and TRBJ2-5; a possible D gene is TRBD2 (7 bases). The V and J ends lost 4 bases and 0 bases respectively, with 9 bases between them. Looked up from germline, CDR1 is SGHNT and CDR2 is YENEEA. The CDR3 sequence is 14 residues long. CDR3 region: CASSSGGYQETQYF. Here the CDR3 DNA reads TGTGCCAGCAGCTCGGGGGGCTACCAAGAGACCCAGTACTTC.

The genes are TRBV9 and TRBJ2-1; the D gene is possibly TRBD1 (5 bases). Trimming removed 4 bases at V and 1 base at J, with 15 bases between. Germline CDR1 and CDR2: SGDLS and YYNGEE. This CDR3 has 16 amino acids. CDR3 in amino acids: CASSPKLRESYNEQFF. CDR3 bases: TGTGCCAGCAGCCCTAAACTCAGGGAATCCTACAATGAGCAGTTCTTC.

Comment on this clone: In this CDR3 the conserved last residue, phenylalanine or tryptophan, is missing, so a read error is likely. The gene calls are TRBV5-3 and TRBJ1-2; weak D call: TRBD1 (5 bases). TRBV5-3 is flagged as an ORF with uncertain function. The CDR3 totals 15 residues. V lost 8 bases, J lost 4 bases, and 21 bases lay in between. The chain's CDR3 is CASPVLYRIPYGYTL. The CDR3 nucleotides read TGTGCCAGCCCTGTGCTATACAGGATCCCCTATGGCTACACCCTC.

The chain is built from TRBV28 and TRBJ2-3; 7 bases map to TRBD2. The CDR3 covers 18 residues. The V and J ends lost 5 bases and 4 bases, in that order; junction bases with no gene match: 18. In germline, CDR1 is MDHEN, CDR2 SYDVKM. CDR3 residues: CASSTRPGAGDRADTQYF. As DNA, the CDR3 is TGTGCCAGCAGTACGAGGCCTGGGGCGGGAGATCGGGCAGATACGCAGTATTTT.

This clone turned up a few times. CDR3 sequence reads: CASSPHMDGYTF. The CDR3 coding sequence is TGTGCCAGCAGCCCACACATGGATGGCTACACCTTC. The gene calls are TRBV6-5 and TRBJ1-2, with unresolved D. The CDR3 is made up of 12 amino acids. Trimming took 6 bases from V and 6 from J, leaving 11 bases between them. CDR1 is MNHEY, CDR2 SVGAGI, per germline.

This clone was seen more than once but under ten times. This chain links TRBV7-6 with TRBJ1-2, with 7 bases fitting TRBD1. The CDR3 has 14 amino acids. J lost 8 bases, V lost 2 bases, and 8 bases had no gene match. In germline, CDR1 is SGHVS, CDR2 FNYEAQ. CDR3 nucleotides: TGTGCCAGCAGCTTAACAGGGGTTCTCGAAGGCTACACCTTC. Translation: CASSLTGVLEGYTF.

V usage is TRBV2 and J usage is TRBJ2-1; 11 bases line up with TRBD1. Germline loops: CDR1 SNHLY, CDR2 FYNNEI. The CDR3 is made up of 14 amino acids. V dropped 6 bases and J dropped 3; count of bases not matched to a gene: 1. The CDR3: CASRGQGVYNEQFF. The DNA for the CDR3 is TGTGCCAGCAGGGGACAGGGGGTCTACAATGAGCAGTTCTTC. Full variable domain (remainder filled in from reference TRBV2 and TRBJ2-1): EPEVTQTPSHQVTQMGQEVILRCVPISNHLYFYWYRQILGQKVEFLVSFYNNEISEKSEIFDDQFSVERPDGSNFTLKIRSTKLEDSAMYFCASRGQGVYNEQFFGPGTRLTVL.

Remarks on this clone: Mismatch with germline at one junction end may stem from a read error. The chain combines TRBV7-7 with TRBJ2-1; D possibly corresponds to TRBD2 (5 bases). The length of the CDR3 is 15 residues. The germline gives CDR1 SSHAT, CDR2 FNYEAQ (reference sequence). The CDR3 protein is CASSLVLVSYNEQFF. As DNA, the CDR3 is TGTGCTAGCAGCTTAGTACTAGTTTCCTACAATGAGCAGTTCTTC.

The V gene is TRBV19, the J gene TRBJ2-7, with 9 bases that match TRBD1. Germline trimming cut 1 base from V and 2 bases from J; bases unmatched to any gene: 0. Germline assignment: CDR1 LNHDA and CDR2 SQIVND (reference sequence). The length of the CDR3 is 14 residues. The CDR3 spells CASSIGQGAYEQYF. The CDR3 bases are TGTGCCAGTAGTATAGGACAGGGGGCCTACGAGCAGTACTTC.

This CDR3 reads CASSLSVLAGASNTGELFF. Written as DNA, the CDR3 is TGCGCCAGCAGCTTGTCCGTCCTAGCGGGTGCATCGAACACCGGGGAGCTGTTTTTT. The rearrangement joins TRBV5-1 to TRBJ2-2, with 8 bases matching TRBD2. Looked up from germline, CDR1 is SGHRS and CDR2 is YFSETQ. V shed 1 base, J shed 0 bases, and the junction held 11 bases outside the gene matches. The CDR3 has 19 residues.

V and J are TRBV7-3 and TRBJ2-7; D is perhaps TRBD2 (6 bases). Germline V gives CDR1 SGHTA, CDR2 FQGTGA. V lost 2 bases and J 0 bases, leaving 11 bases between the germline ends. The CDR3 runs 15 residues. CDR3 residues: CASSLWGDSSYEQYF. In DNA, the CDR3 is TGTGCCAGCAGCTTATGGGGGGACTCCTCCTACGAGCAGTACTTC.

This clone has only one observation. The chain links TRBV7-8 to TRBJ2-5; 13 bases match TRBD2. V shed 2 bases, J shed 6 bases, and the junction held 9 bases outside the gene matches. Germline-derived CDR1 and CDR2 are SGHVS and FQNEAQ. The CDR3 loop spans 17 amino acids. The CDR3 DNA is TGTGCCAGCAGCTTAAGGGGGGGGACTAGCGGGGTCAAGACCCAGTACTTC. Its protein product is CASSLRGGTSGVKTQYF.

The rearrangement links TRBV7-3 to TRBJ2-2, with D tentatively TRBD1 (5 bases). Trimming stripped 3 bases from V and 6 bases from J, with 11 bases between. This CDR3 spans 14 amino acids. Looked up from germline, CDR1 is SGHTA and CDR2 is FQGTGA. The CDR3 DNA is TGTGCCAGCAGCTTGACAGCCCCGGCCGGGGAGCTGTTTTTT. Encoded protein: CASSLTAPAGELFF. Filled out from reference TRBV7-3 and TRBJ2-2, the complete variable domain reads GAGVSQTPSNKVTEKGKYVELRCDPISGHTALYWYRQSLGQGPEFLIYFQGTGAADDSGLPNDRFFAVRPEGSVSTLKIQRTERGDSAVYLCASSLTAPAGELFFGEGSRLTVL.

CDR3 sequence reads: CASSQVSNPGRRGGYYEQYF. The CDR3 DNA follows: TGCGCCAGCAGCCAAGTATCAAATCCGGGGCGCAGGGGAGGGTACTACGAGCAGTACTTC. This chain joins TRBV4-3 and TRBJ2-7; a weak D match, TRBD2 (7 bases). V shed 1 base and J shed 3 bases, with 28 bases lying between them. This CDR3 has 20 amino acids. Germline V CDR1 and CDR2: LGHNA, YSLEER.

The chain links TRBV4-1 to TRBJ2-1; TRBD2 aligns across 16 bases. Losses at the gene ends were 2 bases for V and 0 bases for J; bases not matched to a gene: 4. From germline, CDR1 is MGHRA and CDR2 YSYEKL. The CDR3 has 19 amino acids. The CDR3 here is CASSQLGLAGGNSYNEQFF. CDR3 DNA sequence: TGCGCCAGCAGCCAACTGGGACTAGCGGGAGGGAACTCCTACAATGAGCAGTTCTTC.

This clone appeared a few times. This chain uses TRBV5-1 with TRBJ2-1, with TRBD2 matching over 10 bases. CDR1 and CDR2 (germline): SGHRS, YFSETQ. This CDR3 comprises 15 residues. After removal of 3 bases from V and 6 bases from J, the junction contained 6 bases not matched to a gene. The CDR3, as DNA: TGCGCCAGCAGCTCCTCTAGCGGGAGCTTCAATGAGCAGTTCTTC. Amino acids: CASSSSSGSFNEQFF. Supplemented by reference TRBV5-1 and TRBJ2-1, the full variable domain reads KAGVTQTPRYLIKTRGQQVTLSCSPISGHRSVSWYQQTPGQGLQFLFEYFSETQRNKGNFPGRFSGRQFSNSRSEMNVSTLELGDSALYLCASSSSSGSFNEQFFGPGTRLTVL.

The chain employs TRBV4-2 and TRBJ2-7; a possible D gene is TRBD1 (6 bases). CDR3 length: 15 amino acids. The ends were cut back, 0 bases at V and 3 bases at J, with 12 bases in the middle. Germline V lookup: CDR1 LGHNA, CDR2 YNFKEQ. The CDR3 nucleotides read TGTGCCAGCAGCCAAGAGGGGGCCGCAAGCTACGAGCAGTACTTC. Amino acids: CASSQEGAASYEQYF.

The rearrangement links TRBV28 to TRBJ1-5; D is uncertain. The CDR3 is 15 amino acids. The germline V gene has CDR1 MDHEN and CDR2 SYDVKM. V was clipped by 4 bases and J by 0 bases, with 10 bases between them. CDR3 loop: CASSSGWTSNQPQHF. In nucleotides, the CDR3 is TGTGCCAGCAGTTCGGGGTGGACTAGCAATCAGCCCCAGCATTTT. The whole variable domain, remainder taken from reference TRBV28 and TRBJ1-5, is DVKVTQSSRYLVKRTGEKVFLECVQDMDHENMFWYRQDPGLGLRLIYFSYDVKMKEKGDIPEGYSVSREKKERFSLILESASTNQTSMYLCASSSGWTSNQPQHFGDGTRLSIL.

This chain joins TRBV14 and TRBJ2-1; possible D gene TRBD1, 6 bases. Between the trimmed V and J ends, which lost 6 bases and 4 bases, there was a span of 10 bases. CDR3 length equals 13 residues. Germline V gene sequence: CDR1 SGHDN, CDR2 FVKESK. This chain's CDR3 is CASSHREYNEQFF. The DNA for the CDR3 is TGTGCCAGCAGTCACAGGGAGTACAATGAGCAGTTCTTC.

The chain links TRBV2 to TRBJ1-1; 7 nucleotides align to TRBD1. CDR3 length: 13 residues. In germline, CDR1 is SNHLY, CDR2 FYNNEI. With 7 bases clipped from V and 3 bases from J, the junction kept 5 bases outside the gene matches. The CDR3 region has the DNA TGTGCCAGCAACAGGGGCAAGGACACTGAAGCTTTCTTT. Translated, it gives CASNRGKDTEAFF. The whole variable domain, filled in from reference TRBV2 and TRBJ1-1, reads EPEVTQTPSHQVTQMGQEVILRCVPISNHLYFYWYRQILGQKVEFLVSFYNNEISEKSEIFDDQFSVERPDGSNFTLKIRSTKLEDSAMYFCASNRGKDTEAFFGQGTRLTVV.

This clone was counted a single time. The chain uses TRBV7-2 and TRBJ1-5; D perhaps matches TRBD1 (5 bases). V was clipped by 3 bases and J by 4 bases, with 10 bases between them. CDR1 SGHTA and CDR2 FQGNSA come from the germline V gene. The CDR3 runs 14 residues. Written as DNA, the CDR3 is TGTGCCAGCAGCTTGGGGCGACGGAATCAGCCCCAGCATTTT. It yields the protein CASSLGRRNQPQHF.

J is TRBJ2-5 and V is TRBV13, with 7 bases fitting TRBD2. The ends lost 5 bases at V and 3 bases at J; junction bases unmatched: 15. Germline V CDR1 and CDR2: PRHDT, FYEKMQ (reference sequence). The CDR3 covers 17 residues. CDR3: CASSRGDGPRGEETQYF. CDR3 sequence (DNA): TGTGCCAGCAGCCGGGGGGACGGCCCTAGGGGCGAAGAGACCCAGTACTTC.

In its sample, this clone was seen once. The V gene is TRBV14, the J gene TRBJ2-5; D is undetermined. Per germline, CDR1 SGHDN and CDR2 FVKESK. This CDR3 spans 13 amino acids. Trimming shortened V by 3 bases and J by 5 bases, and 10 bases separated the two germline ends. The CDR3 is CASSHNIRETQYF. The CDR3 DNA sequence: TGTGCCAGCAGCCATAATATCCGGGAGACCCAGTACTTC. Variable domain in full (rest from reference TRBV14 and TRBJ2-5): EAGVTQFPSHSVIEKGQTVTLRCDPISGHDNLYWYRRVMGKEIKFLLHFVKESKQDESGMPNNRFLAERTGGTYSTLKVQPAELEDSGVYFCASSHNIRETQYFGPGTRLLVL.

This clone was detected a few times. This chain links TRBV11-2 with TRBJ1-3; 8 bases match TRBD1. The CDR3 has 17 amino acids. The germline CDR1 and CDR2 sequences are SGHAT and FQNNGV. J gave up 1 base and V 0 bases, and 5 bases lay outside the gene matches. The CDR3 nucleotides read TGTGCCAGCAGCTTAGAGACCCAGGGGGCATCTGGAAACACCATATATTTT. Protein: CASSLETQGASGNTIYF.

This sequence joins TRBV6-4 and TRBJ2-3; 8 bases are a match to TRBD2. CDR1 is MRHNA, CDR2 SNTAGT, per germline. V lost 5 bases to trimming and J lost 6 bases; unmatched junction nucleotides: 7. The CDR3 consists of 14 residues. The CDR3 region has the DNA TGTGCCAGCAGTCAAGCGGGAGAATCGGATACGCAGTATTTT. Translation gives CASSQAGESDTQYF.